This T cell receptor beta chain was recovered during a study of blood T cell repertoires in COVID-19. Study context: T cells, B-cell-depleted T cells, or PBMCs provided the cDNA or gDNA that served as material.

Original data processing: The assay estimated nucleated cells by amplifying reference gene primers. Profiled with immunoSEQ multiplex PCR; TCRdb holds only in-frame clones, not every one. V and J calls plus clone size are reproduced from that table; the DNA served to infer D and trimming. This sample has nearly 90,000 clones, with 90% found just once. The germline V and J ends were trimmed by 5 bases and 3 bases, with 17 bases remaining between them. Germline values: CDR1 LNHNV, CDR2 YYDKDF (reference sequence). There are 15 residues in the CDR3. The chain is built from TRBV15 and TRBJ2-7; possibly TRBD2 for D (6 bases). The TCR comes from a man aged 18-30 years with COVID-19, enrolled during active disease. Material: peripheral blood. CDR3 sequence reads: CATSARYGSVYEQYF. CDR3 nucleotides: TGTGCCACCAGCGCCAGGTACGGGAGCGTCTACGAGCAGTACTTC.